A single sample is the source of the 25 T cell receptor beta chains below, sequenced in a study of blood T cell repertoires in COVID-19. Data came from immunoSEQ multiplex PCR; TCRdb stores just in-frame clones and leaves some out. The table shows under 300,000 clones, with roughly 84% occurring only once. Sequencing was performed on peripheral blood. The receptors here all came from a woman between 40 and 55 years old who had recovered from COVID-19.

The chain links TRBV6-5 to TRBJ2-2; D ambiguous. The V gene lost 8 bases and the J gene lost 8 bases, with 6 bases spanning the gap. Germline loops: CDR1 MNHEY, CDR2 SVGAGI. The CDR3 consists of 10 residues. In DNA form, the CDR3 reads TGTGCCAGCTCCAGGGGGGAGCTGTTTTTT. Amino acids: CASSRGELFF.

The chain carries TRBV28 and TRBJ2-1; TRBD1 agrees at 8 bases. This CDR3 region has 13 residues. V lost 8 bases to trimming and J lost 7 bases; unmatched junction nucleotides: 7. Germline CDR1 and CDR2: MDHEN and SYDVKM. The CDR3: CASAYTGGNEQFF. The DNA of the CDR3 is TGTGCCAGCGCCTACACAGGGGGGAATGAGCAGTTCTTC.

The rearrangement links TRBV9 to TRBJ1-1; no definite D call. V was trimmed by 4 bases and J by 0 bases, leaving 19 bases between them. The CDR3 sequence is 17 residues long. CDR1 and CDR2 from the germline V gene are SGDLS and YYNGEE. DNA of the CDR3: TGTGCCAGCAGCCAGTCGACAAGCCGCGCCCTGAACACTGAAGCTTTCTTT. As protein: CASSQSTSRALNTEAFF.

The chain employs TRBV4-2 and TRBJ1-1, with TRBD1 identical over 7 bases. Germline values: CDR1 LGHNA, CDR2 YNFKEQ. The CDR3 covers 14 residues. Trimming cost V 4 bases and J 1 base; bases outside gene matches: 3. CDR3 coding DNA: TGTGCCAGCAGCCCGGGACAGCAGAACACTGAAGCTTTCTTT. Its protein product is CASSPGQQNTEAFF.

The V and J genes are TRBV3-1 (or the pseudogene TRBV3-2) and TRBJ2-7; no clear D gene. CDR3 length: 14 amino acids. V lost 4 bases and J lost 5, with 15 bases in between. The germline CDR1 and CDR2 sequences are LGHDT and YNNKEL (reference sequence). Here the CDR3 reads CASSLALGFHEQYF. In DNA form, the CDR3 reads TGTGCCAGCAGCCTCGCCCTCGGGTTTCACGAGCAGTACTTC.

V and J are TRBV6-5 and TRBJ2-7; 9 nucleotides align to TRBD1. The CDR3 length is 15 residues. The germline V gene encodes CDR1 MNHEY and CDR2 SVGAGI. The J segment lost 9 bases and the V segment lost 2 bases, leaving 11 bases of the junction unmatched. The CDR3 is CASSYTPGQGAVQYF. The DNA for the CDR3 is TGTGCCAGCAGTTACACACCGGGACAGGGTGCGGTGCAGTACTTC.

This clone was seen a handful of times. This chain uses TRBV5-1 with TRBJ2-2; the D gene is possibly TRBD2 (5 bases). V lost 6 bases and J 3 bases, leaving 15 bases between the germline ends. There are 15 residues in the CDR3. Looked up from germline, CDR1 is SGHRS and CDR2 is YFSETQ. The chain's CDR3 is CASTDGPGDTGELFF. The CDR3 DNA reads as TGCGCCAGCACCGACGGCCCCGGGGACACCGGGGAGCTGTTTTTT.

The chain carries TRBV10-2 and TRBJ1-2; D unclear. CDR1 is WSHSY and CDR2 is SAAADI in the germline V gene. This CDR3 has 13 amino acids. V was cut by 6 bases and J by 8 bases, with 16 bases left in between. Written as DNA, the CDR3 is TGCGCCAGCAGCCCCGACGGTCTACAGGGCTACACCTTC. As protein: CASSPDGLQGYTF.

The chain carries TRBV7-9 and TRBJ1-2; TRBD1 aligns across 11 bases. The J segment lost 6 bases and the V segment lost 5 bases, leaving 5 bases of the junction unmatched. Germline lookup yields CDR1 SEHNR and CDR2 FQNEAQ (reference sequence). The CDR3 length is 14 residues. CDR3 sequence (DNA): TGTGCCAGCAGCCAAGGACAGGGGGCAAATGGCTACACCTTC. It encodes CASSQGQGANGYTF.

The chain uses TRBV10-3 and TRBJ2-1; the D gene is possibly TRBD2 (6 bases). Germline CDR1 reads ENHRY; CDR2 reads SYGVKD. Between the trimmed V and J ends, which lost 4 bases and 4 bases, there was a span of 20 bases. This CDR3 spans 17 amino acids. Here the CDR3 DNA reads TGTGCCATCAGTGGTGGAGGGGCGAGCGGACTATACAATGAGCAGTTCTTC. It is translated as CAISGGGASGLYNEQFF.

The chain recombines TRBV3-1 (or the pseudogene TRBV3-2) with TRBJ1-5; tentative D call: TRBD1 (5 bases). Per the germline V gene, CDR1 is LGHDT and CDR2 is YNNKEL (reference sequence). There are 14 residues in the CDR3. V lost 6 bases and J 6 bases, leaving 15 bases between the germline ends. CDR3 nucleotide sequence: TGTGCCAGCAGTACTACGACAGTCGGTCAGCCCCAGCATTTT. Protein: CASSTTTVGQPQHF.

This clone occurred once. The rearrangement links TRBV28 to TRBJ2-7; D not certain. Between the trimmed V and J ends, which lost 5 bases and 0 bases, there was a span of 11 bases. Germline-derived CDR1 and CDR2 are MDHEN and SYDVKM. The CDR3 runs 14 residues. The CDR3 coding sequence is TGTGCCAGCAGTACAACGGGTAGCTCCTACGAGCAGTACTTC. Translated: CASSTTGSSYEQYF. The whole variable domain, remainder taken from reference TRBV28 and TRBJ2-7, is DVKVTQSSRYLVKRTGEKVFLECVQDMDHENMFWYRQDPGLGLRLIYFSYDVKMKEKGDIPEGYSVSREKKERFSLILESASTNQTSMYLCASSTTGSSYEQYFGPGTRLTVT.

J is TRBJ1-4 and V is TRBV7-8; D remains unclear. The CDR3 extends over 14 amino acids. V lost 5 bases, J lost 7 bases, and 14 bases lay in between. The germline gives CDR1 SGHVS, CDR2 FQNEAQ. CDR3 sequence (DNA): TGTGCCAGCAGCCAGGACTCTCTAGGTGAAAAACTGTTTTTT. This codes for CASSQDSLGEKLFF.

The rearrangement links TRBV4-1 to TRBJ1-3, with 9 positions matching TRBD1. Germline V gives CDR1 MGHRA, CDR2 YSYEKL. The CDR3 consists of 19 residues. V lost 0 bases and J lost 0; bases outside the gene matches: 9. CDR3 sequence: CASSQDEHRGPSSGNTIYF. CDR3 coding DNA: TGCGCCAGCAGCCAAGATGAACACAGGGGGCCCAGCTCTGGAAACACCATATATTTT.

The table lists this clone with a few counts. The CDR3 loop is CASSPRVGQPQHF. The CDR3 coding sequence is TGTGCCAGCAGCCCCAGGGTGGGGCAGCCCCAGCATTTT. The chain has TRBV12-3 or TRBV12-4 and TRBJ1-5, with TRBD1 as a possible D gene (5 bases). This CDR3 is built from 13 residues. V shed 6 bases and J shed 7 bases, with 13 bases lying between them.

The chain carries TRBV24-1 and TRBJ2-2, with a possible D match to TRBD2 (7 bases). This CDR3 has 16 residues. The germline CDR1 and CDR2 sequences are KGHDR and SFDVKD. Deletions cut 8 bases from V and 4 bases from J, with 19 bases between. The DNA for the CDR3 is TGTGCCACCAAAAGATGGGGGGGCCCGGCCACCGGGGAGCTGTTTTTT. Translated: CATKRWGGPATGELFF.

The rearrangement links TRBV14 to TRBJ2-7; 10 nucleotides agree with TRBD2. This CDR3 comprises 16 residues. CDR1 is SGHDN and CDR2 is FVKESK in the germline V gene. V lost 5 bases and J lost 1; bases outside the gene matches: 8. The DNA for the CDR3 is TGTGCCAGCAGCACAGCGGGGGGGCCTTTTTCCTACGAGCAGTACTTC. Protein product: CASSTAGGPFSYEQYF.

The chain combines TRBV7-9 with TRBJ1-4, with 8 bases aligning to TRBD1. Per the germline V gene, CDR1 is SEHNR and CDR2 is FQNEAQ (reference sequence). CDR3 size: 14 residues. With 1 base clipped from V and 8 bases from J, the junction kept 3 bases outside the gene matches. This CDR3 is CASSLGTGLEKLFF. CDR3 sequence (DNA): TGTGCCAGCAGCTTAGGGACAGGGCTAGAAAAACTGTTTTTT.

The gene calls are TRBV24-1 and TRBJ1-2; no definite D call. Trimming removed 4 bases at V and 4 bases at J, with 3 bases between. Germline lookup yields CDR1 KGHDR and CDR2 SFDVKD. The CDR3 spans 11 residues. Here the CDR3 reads CATSDGYGYTF. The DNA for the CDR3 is TGTGCCACCAGTGACGGCTATGGCTACACCTTC.

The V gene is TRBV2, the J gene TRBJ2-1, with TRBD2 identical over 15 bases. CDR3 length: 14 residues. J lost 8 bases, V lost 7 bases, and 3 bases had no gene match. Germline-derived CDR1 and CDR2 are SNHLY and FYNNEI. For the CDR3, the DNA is TGTGCCAGCATGAGGACTAGCGGGGGGGATGAGCAGTTCTTC. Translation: CASMRTSGGDEQFF.

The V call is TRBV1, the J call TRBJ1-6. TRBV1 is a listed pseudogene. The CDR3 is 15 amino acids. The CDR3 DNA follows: TGCACCAGCAGCCCAAGACGGGGGGCCGAGTCACCCCTCCACTTT. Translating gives CTSSPRRGAESPLHF.

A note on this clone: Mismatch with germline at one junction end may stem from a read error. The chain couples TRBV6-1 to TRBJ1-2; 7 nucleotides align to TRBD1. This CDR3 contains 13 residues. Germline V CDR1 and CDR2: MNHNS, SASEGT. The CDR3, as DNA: TGTGCCAGCAGCGAAGGGGGCCGCGATCGCTACACCTTC. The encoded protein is CASSEGGRDRYTF.

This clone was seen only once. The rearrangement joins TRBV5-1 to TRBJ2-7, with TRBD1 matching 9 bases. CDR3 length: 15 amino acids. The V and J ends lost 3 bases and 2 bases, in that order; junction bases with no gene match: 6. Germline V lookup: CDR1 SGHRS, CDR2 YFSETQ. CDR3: CASSYWTGVTYEQYF. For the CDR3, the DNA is TGCGCCAGCAGCTACTGGACAGGGGTAACCTACGAGCAGTACTTC.

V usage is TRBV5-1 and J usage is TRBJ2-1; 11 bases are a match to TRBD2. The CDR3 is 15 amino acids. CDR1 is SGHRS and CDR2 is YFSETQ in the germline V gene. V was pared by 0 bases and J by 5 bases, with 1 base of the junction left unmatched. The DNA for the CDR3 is TGCGCCAGCAGCTTGGAACTAGCGGGGGACAATGAGCAGTTCTTC. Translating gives CASSLELAGDNEQFF.

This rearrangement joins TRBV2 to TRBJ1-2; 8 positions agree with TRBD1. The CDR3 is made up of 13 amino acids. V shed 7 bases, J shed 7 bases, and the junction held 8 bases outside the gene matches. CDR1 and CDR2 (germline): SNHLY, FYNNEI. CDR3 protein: CASIISGGSGYTF. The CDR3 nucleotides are TGTGCCAGCATAATTTCAGGGGGCTCTGGCTACACCTTC.